Listed here are 2 T cell receptor beta chains from one sample, sequenced in a study of shared clonotypes between healthy human individuals. TCRdb keeps only in-frame clones here, not all; method: immunoSEQ multiplex PCR. There are 700,000 or so clones in the sample; 60% to 80% occur only once, and less than 2% lies in the top ten. Sequencing used memory CD4+ T cells sorted from blood. Subset of the sample: CD45RA-negative fraction. The receptors were gathered from a woman aged 25 to 45 in good health.

In its sample, this clone was seen a few times. This chain joins TRBV28 and TRBJ2-1; 7 bases are shared with TRBD2. Germline trimming cut 3 bases from V and 2 bases from J; bases unmatched to any gene: 4. CDR1 is MDHEN and CDR2 is SYDVKM in the germline V gene. This CDR3 is 15 amino acids long. The CDR3 reads CASSFGGTTYNEQFF. DNA of the CDR3: TGTGCCAGCAGTTTTGGCGGGACTACCTACAATGAGCAGTTCTTC.

This clone was recorded only once. The chain couples TRBV11-2 to TRBJ2-1; possibly TRBD2 for D (5 bases). This CDR3 comprises 18 residues. The V gene lost 5 bases and the J gene lost 0 bases, with 20 bases spanning the gap. CDR1 and CDR2 (germline): SGHAT, FQNNGV. CDR3 nucleotide sequence: TGTGCCAGCAGCCCGAGGGTCGATAGCCTCGACTCCTACAATGAGCAGTTCTTC. Translated: CASSPRVDSLDSYNEQFF.